These 13 T cell receptor beta chains were sequenced from one sample in a study of blood T cell repertoires in COVID-19 (dated by TCRdb to about 2020). The library was built by means of the immunoSEQ multiplex PCR assay. TCRdb provides this immuneACCESS table in a form limited to in-frame rearrangements. Some clones are lacking; in checked studies, under half of them reflect an unresolved V gene, and why the rest are absent is not known. This sample comprises about 35,000 clones, roughly 85% of them detected only once. Of the sample, approximately 40% falls within the top ten clones. Sequenced input: peripheral blood. These receptors were collected from a man in his 60s with active or convalescent COVID-19.

The CDR3 DNA reads as TGTGCCAGCACCCCCTCCCGTCAGGGGGCTGGGCAGCCCCAGCATTTT. Translation gives CASTPSRQGAGQPQHF. The chain is built from TRBV28 and TRBJ1-5; 8 bases are shared with TRBD1. The CDR3 is 16 residues long. V lost 7 bases and J lost 7; bases outside the gene matches: 15. The germline gives CDR1 MDHEN, CDR2 SYDVKM. Full variable domain (rest looked up from reference TRBV28 and TRBJ1-5): DVKVTQSSRYLVKRTGEKVFLECVQDMDHENMFWYRQDPGLGLRLIYFSYDVKMKEKGDIPEGYSVSREKKERFSLILESASTNQTSMYLCASTPSRQGAGQPQHFGDGTRLSIL.

The CDR3 DNA follows: TGTGCCAGCAGCTTAGGGCCCGGCGGGACCTACGAGCAGTACGTC. Translating it yields CASSLGPGGTYEQYV. This chain uses TRBV11-2 with TRBJ2-7, with TRBD2 as a possible D gene (6 bases). Germline values: CDR1 SGHAT, CDR2 FQNNGV. Deletions cut 1 base from V and 2 bases from J, with 12 bases between. The CDR3 extends over 15 amino acids.

This chain uses TRBV6-5 with TRBJ2-7; D is unclear. Germline-derived CDR1 and CDR2 are MNHEY and SVGAGI. Trimming took 9 bases from V and 5 from J, leaving 17 bases between them. The CDR3 covers 13 residues. The CDR3 reads CASSFSDSDEQYV. CDR3 DNA: TGTGCCAGTTCGTTCTCAGATTCTGACGAGCAGTACGTC.

The chain joins TRBV11-2 to TRBJ2-6; 13 nucleotides align to TRBD2. With V trimmed by 3 bases and J by 0 bases, 5 bases remained unmatched. This CDR3 spans 19 amino acids. Germline V lookup: CDR1 SGHAT, CDR2 FQNNGV. The CDR3 DNA is TGTGCCAGCAGCTTCCCGACTAGCGGGAGGTACTCTGGGGCCAACGTCCTGACTTTC. Translation gives CASSFPTSGRYSGANVLTF.

This clone was seen only once. The V gene is TRBV3-1 (or the pseudogene TRBV3-2), the J gene TRBJ2-5, with D possibly being TRBD2 (6 bases). In germline, CDR1 is LGHDT, CDR2 YNNKEL (reference sequence). The CDR3 has 12 residues. The germline V and J ends were trimmed by 7 bases and 4 bases, with 10 bases remaining between them. The CDR3 sequence is CASIWGGETQYF. The CDR3 bases are TGTGCCAGCATTTGGGGAGGAGAGACCCAGTACTTC.

The chain employs TRBV18 and TRBJ2-1, with 8 bases identical to TRBD2. CDR1 and CDR2 from the germline V gene are KGHSH and LQKENI. The CDR3 sequence is 16 residues long. V shed 1 base and J 0 bases; nucleotides not matched to a gene: 2. The CDR3 protein is CASSPLAGSSYNEQFF. The CDR3 nucleotides are TGTGCCAGCTCACCACTAGCGGGGAGCTCCTACAATGAGCAGTTCTTC.

The J gene is TRBJ2-1, the V gene TRBV3-1 (or the pseudogene TRBV3-2); unclear D gene. Trimming removed 1 base at V and 4 bases at J, with 11 bases between. The CDR3 is made up of 15 amino acids. Germline CDR1 and CDR2: LGHDT and YNNKEL (reference sequence). The DNA for the CDR3 is TGTGCCAGCAGCCAAGGGGCAGGTTCTTACAATGAGCAGTTCTTC. Its translation: CASSQGAGSYNEQFF.

This clone appeared a few times. This chain joins TRBV7-2 and TRBJ1-3; D may be TRBD1 (5 bases). CDR3 length equals 15 residues. CDR1 is SGHTA and CDR2 is FQGNSA in the germline V gene. The V end lost 5 bases, the J end lost 2 bases, and 13 bases lay between the germline ends. CDR3 DNA: TGTGCCAGCAGCAAAAGGGGCCTGCCTGGAAACACCATATATTTT. Translated, it gives CASSKRGLPGNTIYF. Supplemented by reference TRBV7-2 and TRBJ1-3, the full variable domain reads GAGVSQSPSNKVTEKGKDVELRCDPISGHTALYWYRQSLGQGLEFLIYFQGNSAPDKSGLPSDRFSAERTGGSVSTLTIQRTQQEDSAVYLCASSKRGLPGNTIYFGEGSWLTVV.

The chain uses TRBV19 and TRBJ1-1, with a weak D call TRBD1 (6 bases). Trimming pared 4 bases from V and 3 bases from J, leaving 9 bases between. Germline V gene sequence: CDR1 LNHDA, CDR2 SQIVND (reference sequence). The CDR3 sequence is 13 residues long. The CDR3 spells CASSSYRDTEAFF. The CDR3 bases are TGTGCCAGTAGTAGTTACAGGGACACTGAAGCTTTCTTT.

V and J are TRBV7-8 and TRBJ1-1; TRBD1 aligns across 7 bases. Germline CDR1 is SGHVS and CDR2 is FQNEAQ. CDR3 length: 16 amino acids. V was pared by 5 bases and J by 1 base, with 10 bases of the junction left unmatched. The CDR3 loop is CASSKGTATPNTEAFF. Written as DNA, the CDR3 is TGTGCCAGCAGCAAAGGGACAGCGACTCCGAACACTGAAGCTTTCTTT.

J is TRBJ2-5 and V is TRBV19, with TRBD2 identical over 7 bases. CDR3 length equals 12 residues. The J segment lost 4 bases and the V segment lost 8 bases, leaving 4 bases of the junction unmatched. CDR1 LNHDA and CDR2 SQIVND come from the germline V gene (reference sequence). In nucleotides, the CDR3 is TGTGCCAGTGACTCGGGGGGAGAGACCCAGTACTTC. Its translation is CASDSGGETQYF.

This chain connects TRBV21-1 to TRBJ1-1; no DNA check was done on the table's D call, TRBD1. TRBV21-1 is deemed a pseudogene. This CDR3 region has 15 residues. CDR3: CASSHNKQGRTEAFF. In DNA form, the CDR3 reads TGTGCCAGCAGCCATAATAAACAGGGTAGGACTGAAGCTTTCTTT.

The chain is built from TRBV7-9 and TRBJ2-3, with 8 bases lining up with TRBD2. The CDR3 runs 15 residues. The germline gives CDR1 SEHNR, CDR2 FQNEAQ (reference sequence). J was trimmed by 6 bases and V by 4 bases; bases with no gene match: 9. The CDR3 DNA sequence: TGTGCCAGCAGCTCACGAGTACCGGGAGGGGATACGCAGTATTTT. It is translated as CASSSRVPGGDTQYF.